This T cell receptor beta chain was retrieved from a study of T cells in Graves' hyperthyroidism and ophthalmopathy. Template material for amplifying TCR beta CDR3 regions consisted of RNA transcripts. First-round RT-PCR with HTBI primers amplified the TCR CDR3 region. TCRdb reanalysed the multiplex PCR reads using MiXCR and keeps one entry per CDR3 protein. The sample has some 580,000 distinct CDR3 sequences, 16% seen once; the top ten hold roughly 3.3%. It was 8.5 to 10 ml of fresh peripheral blood that supplied the PBMCs. This CDR3 is built from 14 residues. Germline CDR1 is SEHNR and CDR2 is FQNEAQ (reference sequence). V was clipped by 7 bases and J by 9 bases; unmatched bases: 12.

The sample comprised blood. This receptor was obtained from a woman aged 40 to 49 with Graves' ophthalmopathy. The chain joins TRBV7-9 to TRBJ2-1, with TRBD1 matching 7 bases. Written as DNA, the CDR3 is TGTGCCAGCACCCGATCGGACAGGAATCTTGAGCAGTTCTTC. Translating it yields CASTRSDRNLEQFF.